The 13 T cell receptor beta chains below come from one sample, sequenced in a study of blood T cell repertoires in COVID-19. Data came from immunoSEQ multiplex PCR; TCRdb stores just in-frame clones and leaves some out. The sample lists more than 200,000 clones, approximately 86% seen once, with over 1.5% in the top ten. Sequenced material: peripheral blood. These TCRs come from a man aged 25-45 years with active or convalescent COVID-19.

The chain carries TRBV6-2 or TRBV6-3 and TRBJ1-1; tentatively, D is TRBD1 (5 bases). The germline CDR1 and CDR2 sequences are MNHEY and SVGEGT. V lost 2 bases and J lost 8, with 9 bases in between. There are 12 residues in the CDR3. CDR3 protein: CASSYGTREAFF. The DNA of the CDR3 is TGTGCCAGCAGTTACGGGACTAGGGAAGCTTTCTTT.

As concerns this clone: Other DNA sequences from this sample encode an identical CDR3 as well. The chain is built from TRBV4-3 and TRBJ2-3; 9 nucleotides line up with TRBD2. V lost 0 bases to trimming and J lost 2 bases; unmatched junction nucleotides: 6. From germline, CDR1 is LGHNA and CDR2 YSLEER. The length of the CDR3 is 17 residues. CDR3 DNA sequence: TGCGCCAGCAGCCAAGATCCCAGCGGGGGGTACACAGATACGCAGTATTTT. Translating gives CASSQDPSGGYTDTQYF.

The V call is TRBV6-5, the J call TRBJ1-2; D unclear. The CDR3 consists of 13 residues. Trimming left V 7 bases short and J 3 bases short, with 12 bases between. CDR1 is MNHEY and CDR2 is SVGAGI in the germline V gene. CDR3 coding DNA: TGTGCCAGCATTGGGAGTTTTGACTATGGCTACACCTTC. Translation gives CASIGSFDYGYTF.

The chain uses TRBV11-2 and TRBJ2-1, with D possibly TRBD2 on 5 matching bases. The CDR3 is 13 residues long. Germline CDR1 and CDR2: SGHAT and FQNNGV. Trimming removed 1 base from V and 5 bases from J, with 6 bases in between. CDR3 loop: CASSLGRNNEQFF. The CDR3 DNA sequence: TGTGCCAGCAGCTTAGGGAGGAACAATGAGCAGTTCTTC.

This chain connects TRBV11-2 to TRBJ2-5; tentatively, D is TRBD2 (6 bases). The CDR3 covers 16 residues. V shed 0 bases and J shed 2 bases, with 13 bases lying between them. Germline V CDR1 and CDR2: SGHAT, FQNNGV. CDR3 DNA sequence: TGTGCCAGCAGCTTAGAGGGGGGACTTTTACAAGAGACCCAGTACTTC. Its protein is CASSLEGGLLQETQYF.

CDR3 nucleotides: TGTGCCAGTAGTACCCCCGGGACAGGGGGCATAGATACGCAGTATTTT. The encoded protein is CASSTPGTGGIDTQYF. The rearrangement links TRBV19 to TRBJ2-3; 12 bases agree with TRBD1. CDR3 length: 16 residues. The germline V gene encodes CDR1 LNHDA and CDR2 SQIVND (reference sequence). With V trimmed by 4 bases and J by 5 bases, 7 bases remained unmatched.

This clone was recorded once. The chain links TRBV4-1 to TRBJ2-3; 9 bases are shared with TRBD2. The junction had 7 bases not matched to a gene; V was cut back by 3 bases and J by 0 bases. This CDR3 has 17 residues. Germline V gene data show CDR1 as MGHRA and CDR2 as YSYEKL. CDR3 sequence reads: CASSQAGTSTSTDTQYF. In nucleotides, the CDR3 is TGCGCCAGCAGCCAGGCCGGGACTAGCACTAGCACAGATACGCAGTATTTT.

This sequence joins TRBV2 and TRBJ1-4, with D tentatively TRBD1 (6 bases). CDR3 length: 14 residues. CDR1 SNHLY and CDR2 FYNNEI come from the germline V gene. V shed 4 bases and J shed 5 bases, with 11 bases lying between them. In nucleotides, the CDR3 is TGTGCCAGCAGTGCGGGACAAAGGAATGAAAAACTGTTTTTT. Its translation is CASSAGQRNEKLFF.

The chain couples TRBV4-1 to TRBJ2-7; 8 positions match TRBD2. The CDR3 consists of 16 residues. Germline lookup yields CDR1 MGHRA and CDR2 YSYEKL. Trimming removed 0 bases from V and 4 bases from J; junction bases left unmatched: 8. The DNA of the CDR3 is TGCGCCAGCAGCCAAGATCTCCCAGCGGGGGCATACGAGCAGTACTTC. It translates to CASSQDLPAGAYEQYF.

The chain is built from TRBV6-5 and TRBJ1-1, with D uncertain. Per germline, CDR1 MNHEY and CDR2 SVGAGI. V lost 4 bases and J 1 base, leaving 4 bases between the germline ends. The CDR3 has 12 amino acids. The CDR3 coding sequence is TGTGCCAGCAGTTCAGGGAACACTGAAGCTTTCTTT. Amino acids: CASSSGNTEAFF.

The V call is TRBV4-1, the J call TRBJ2-3, with 10 bases identical to TRBD2. Germline V gene lookup returns CDR1 MGHRA and CDR2 YSYEKL. The V segment lost 4 bases and the J segment 4 bases; nucleotides outside the gene matches: 11. The CDR3 sequence is 17 residues long. CDR3 in amino acids: CASSPLAGGILSDTQYF. DNA of the CDR3: TGCGCCAGCAGCCCTTTAGCGGGAGGTATTCTGTCAGATACGCAGTATTTT.

This chain connects TRBV5-4 to TRBJ1-1, with 12 bases matching TRBD1. The trim removed 1 base at V and 6 bases at J, leaving 7 bases unmatched. CDR3 size: 16 residues. Germline-derived CDR1 and CDR2 are SGHNT and YYREEE (reference sequence). In nucleotides, the CDR3 is TGTGCCAGCAGCTTGCCGGGACAGGGGGCGAGGGCTGAAGCTTTCTTT. It codes for CASSLPGQGARAEAFF.

The chain combines TRBV29-1 with TRBJ2-3; 13 bases match TRBD2. This CDR3 is 15 amino acids long. Germline lookup yields CDR1 SQVTM and CDR2 ANQGSEA. The junction had 4 bases not matched to a gene; V was cut back by 6 bases and J by 1 base. In DNA, the CDR3 is TGCAGCGTAAGCACTAGCGGGGGGGGCACAGATACGCAGTATTTT. Encoded protein: CSVSTSGGGTDTQYF.